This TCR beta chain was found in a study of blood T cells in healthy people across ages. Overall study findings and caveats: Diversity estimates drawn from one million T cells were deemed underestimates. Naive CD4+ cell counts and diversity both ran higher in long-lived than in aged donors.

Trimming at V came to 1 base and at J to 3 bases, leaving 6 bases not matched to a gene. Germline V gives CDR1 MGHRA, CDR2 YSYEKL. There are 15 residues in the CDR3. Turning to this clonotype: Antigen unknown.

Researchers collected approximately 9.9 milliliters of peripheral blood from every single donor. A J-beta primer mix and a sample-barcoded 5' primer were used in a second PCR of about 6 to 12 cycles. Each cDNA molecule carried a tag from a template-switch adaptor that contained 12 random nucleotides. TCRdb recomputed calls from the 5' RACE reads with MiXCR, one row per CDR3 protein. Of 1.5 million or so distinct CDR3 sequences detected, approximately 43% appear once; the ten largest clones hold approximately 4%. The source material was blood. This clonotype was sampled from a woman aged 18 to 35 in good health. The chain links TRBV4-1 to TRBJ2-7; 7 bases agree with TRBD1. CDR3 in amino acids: CASSQAGTEYYEQYF. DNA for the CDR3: TGCGCCAGCAGCCAAGCCGGGACAGAATACTACGAGCAGTACTTC.